This T cell receptor (beta chain) is drawn from a study of blood T cell repertoires in COVID-19. Sequenced by immunoSEQ multiplex PCR; TCRdb stores in-frame clones only, minus some. The sample carries around 400,000 clones, more than 70% recorded once. Germline V gives CDR1 SNHLY, CDR2 FYNNEI. The CDR3 totals 14 residues. Trimming removed 6 bases from V and 4 bases from J; junction bases left unmatched: 5. The source of this sequence is a woman aged 60-75 years with COVID-19, enrolled during active disease. The chain combines TRBV2 with TRBJ1-4; 7 positions agree with TRBD1. The source material was peripheral blood. CDR3 residues: CASRYRGLNEKLFF. DNA of the CDR3: TGTGCCAGCAGGTACAGGGGTCTTAATGAAAAACTGTTTTTT.